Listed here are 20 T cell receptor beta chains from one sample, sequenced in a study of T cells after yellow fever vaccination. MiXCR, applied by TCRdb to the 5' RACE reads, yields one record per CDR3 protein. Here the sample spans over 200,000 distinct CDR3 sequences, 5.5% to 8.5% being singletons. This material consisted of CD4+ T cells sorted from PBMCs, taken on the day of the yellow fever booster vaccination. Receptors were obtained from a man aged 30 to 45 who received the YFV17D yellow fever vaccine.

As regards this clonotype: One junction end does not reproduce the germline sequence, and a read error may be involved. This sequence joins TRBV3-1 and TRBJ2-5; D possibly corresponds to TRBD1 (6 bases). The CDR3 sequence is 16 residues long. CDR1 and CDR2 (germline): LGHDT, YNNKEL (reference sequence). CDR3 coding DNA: TGTGCCAGCACCCAAGGTCTGTCCCAACAGGGCCAGACCCAGTACTTC. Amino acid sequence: CASTQGLSQQGQTQYF.

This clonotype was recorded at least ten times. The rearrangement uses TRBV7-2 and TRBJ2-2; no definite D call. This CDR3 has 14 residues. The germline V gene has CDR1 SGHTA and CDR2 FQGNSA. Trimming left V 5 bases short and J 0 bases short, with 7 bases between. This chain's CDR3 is CASSIGTNTGELFF. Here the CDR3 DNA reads TGTGCCAGCAGCATTGGGACGAACACCGGGGAGCTGTTTTTT.

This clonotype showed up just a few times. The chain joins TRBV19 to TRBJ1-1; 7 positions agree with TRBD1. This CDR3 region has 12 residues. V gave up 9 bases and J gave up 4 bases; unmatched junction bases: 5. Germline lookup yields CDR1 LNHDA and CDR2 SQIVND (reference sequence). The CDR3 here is CASRDSTTEAFF. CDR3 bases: TGTGCCAGCCGGGACAGCACCACTGAAGCTTTCTTT.

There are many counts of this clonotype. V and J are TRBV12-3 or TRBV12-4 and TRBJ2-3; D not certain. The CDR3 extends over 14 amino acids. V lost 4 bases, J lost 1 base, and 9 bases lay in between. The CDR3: CASSSLSRTDTQYF. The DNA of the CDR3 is TGTGCCAGCAGTTCCCTCTCCCGCACAGATACGCAGTATTTT.

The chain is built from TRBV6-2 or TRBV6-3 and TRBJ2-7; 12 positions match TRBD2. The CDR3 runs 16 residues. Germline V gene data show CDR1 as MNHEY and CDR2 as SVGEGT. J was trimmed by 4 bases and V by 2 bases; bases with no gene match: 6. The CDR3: CASSYTRTSGTYEQYF. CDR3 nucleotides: TGTGCCAGCAGTTACACAAGGACTAGCGGGACTTACGAGCAGTACTTC.

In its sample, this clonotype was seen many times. CDR3 sequence reads: CSVVGGRASDTQYF. Written as DNA, the CDR3 is TGCAGCGTTGTTGGCGGGAGGGCCTCAGATACGCAGTATTTT. The chain recombines TRBV29-1 with TRBJ2-3; 9 nucleotides align to TRBD2. The V segment lost 4 bases and the J segment 4 bases; nucleotides outside the gene matches: 6. Germline lookup yields CDR1 SQVTM and CDR2 ANQGSEA. The CDR3 length is 14 residues.

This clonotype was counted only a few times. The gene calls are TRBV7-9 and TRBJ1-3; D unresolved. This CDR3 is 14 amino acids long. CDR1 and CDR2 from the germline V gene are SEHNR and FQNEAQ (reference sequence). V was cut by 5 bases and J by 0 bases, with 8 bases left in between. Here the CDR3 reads CASSQQSSGNTIYF. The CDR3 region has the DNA TGTGCCAGCAGCCAACAAAGCTCTGGAAACACCATATATTTT.

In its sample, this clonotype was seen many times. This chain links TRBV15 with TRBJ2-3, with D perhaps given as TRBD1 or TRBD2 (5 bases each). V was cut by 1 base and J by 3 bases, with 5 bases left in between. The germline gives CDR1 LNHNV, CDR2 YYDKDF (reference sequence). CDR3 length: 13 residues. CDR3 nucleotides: TGTGCCACCAGCAGAGGGGGGACAGATACGCAGTATTTT. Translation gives CATSRGGTDTQYF.

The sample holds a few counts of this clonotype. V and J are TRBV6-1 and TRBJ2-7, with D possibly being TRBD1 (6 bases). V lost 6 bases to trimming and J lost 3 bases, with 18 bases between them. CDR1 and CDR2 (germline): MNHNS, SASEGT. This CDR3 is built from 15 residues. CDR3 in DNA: TGTGCCAGCAGCCCGACAGGTAGGGGGATCTACGAGCAGTACTTC. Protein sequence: CASSPTGRGIYEQYF.

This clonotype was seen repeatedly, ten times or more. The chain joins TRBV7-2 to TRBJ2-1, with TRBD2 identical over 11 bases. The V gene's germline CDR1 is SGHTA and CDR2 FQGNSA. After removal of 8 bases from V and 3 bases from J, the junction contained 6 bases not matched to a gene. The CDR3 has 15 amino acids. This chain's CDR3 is CASALAGGGYNEQFF. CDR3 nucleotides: TGTGCCAGCGCCTTAGCGGGAGGGGGCTACAATGAGCAGTTCTTC.

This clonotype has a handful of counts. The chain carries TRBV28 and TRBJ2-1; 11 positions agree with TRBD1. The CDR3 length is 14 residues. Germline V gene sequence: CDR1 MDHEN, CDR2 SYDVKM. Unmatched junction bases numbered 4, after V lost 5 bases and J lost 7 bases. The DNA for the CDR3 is TGTGCCAGCAGTGGACAGGGGGCAAGGAATGAGCAGTTCTTC. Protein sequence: CASSGQGARNEQFF.

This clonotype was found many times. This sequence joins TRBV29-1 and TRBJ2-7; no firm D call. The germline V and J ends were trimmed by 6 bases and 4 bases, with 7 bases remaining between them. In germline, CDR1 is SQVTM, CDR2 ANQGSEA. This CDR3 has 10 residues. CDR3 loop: CSVSDYEQYF. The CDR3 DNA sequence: TGCAGCGTCTCAGATTACGAGCAGTACTTC.

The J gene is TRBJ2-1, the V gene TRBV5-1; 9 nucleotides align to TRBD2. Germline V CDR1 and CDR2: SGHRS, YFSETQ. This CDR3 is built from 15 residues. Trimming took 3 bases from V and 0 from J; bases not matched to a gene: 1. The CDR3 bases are TGCGCCAGCAGCTCAGCGGGGGGCTCCTACAATGAGCAGTTCTTC. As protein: CASSSAGGSYNEQFF.

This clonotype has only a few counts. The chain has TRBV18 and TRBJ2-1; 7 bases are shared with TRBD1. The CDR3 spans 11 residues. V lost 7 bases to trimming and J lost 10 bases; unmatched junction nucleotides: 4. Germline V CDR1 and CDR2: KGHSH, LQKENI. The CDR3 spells CASFTGEEQFF. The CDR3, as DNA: TGTGCCAGCTTCACAGGGGAAGAGCAGTTCTTC.

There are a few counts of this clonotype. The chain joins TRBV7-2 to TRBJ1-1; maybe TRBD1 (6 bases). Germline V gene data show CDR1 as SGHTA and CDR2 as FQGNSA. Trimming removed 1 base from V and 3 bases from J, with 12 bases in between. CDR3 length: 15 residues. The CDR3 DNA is TGTGCCAGCAGCTTAGGGGACATGCAATACACTGAAGCTTTCTTT. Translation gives CASSLGDMQYTEAFF.

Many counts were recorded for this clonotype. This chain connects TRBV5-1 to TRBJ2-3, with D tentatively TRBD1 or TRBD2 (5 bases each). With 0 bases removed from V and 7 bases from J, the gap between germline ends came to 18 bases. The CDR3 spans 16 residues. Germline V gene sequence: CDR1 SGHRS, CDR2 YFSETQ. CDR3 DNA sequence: TGCGCCAGCAGCTTGGAGGTACTAGGGGCCGGGAATACGCAGTATTTT. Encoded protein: CASSLEVLGAGNTQYF.

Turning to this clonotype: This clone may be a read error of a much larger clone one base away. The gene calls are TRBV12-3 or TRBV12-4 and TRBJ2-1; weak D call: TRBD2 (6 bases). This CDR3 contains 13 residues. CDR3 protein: CTSSPSREGEQFF. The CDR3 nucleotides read TGTACCAGCAGTCCCTCGCGGGAAGGTGAGCAGTTCTTC.

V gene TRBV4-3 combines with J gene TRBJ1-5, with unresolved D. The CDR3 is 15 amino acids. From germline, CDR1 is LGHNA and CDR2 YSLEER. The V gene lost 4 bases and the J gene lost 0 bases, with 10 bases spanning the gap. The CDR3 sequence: CASSRDKYSNQPQHF. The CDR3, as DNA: TGCGCCAGCAGCCGGGATAAATATAGCAATCAGCCCCAGCATTTT.

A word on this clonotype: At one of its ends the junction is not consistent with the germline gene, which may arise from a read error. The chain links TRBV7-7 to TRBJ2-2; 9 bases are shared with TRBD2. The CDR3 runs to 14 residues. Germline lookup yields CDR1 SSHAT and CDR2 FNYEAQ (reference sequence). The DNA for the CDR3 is TGTGCTAGCAGGTCAGCGGGAGGACCCGGGGAGCTGTTTTTT. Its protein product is CASRSAGGPGELFF.

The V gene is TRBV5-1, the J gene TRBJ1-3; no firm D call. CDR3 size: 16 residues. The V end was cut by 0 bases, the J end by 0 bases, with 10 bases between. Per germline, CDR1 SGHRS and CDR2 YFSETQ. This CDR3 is CASSLGASSSGNTIYF. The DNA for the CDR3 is TGCGCCAGCAGCTTGGGGGCTTCTAGCTCTGGAAACACCATATATTTT.